This T cell receptor (beta chain) was profiled in a study of blood T cell repertoires in COVID-19. In the study overall: In each case, the material was cDNA or gDNA derived from T cells, B-cell-depleted T cells, or PBMCs.

Looked up from germline, CDR1 is LGHDT and CDR2 is YNNKEL (reference sequence). V lost 11 bases to trimming and J lost 4 bases; unmatched junction nucleotides: 12. The CDR3 extends over 14 amino acids. Participants were aged about 18 to 100 years, lived in around 22 US areas, and enrolled virtually. Data came from immunoSEQ multiplex PCR; TCRdb stores just in-frame clones and leaves some out. The profile shows 300,000 to 500,000 clones, approximately 87% of them singletons. This rearrangement joins TRBV3-1 (or the pseudogene TRBV3-2) to TRBJ2-7; 9 positions match TRBD2. The sample was PBMCs or T cells enriched from blood (not recorded which). The clonotype originates from a woman in her thirties with acute COVID-19. Here the CDR3 DNA reads TGTGCCTCCACCCGTAATAGCGGGGGTTACGAGCAGTACTTC. This sequence encodes CASTRNSGGYEQYF.